These T cell receptor beta chains were read from a single sample in a study of CD8 T cells in Susac syndrome. TCRdb independently ran MiXCR on the immunoSEQ multiplex PCR reads; one entry per CDR3 protein. The sample lists 130,000 to 150,000 distinct CDR3 sequences, approximately 93% occurring once. The sequencing sample was made of CD4+ T cells from PBMCs. The source of these receptors is a human donor in good health. The CDR3 runs from the conserved cysteine through the conserved F or W. D genes are given only for firm matches. Where a row states a size, it is once, few, many or the class of an expanded clone; other rows omit it.

V	size	D	J	DNA	CDR3
TRBV7-9	.	.	TRBJ1-5	TGTGCCAGCAGCCGGGGGAGGGCAGGGAAGCATTTT	CASSRGRAGKHF
TRBV7-7	.	.	TRBJ2-1	TGTGCCAGCAGCTTGGGAATGGGCTACAATGAGCAGTTCTTC	CASSLGMGYNEQFF
TRBV20-1	once	.	TRBJ2-3	TGCAGTGCTAGAGTAGGGTCTCGTACGCAGTATTTT	CSARVGSRTQYF
TRBV19	once	TRBD1	TRBJ2-5	TGTGCCAGTACAGGGGACAGGGTTGGAGCGAGAGAGACCCAGTACTTC	CASTGDRVGARETQYF
TRBV25-1	once	.	TRBJ1-4	TGTGCCAGCAGCGAGTTGACAGGCCGATTCGAAAAACTGTTTTTT	CASSELTGRFEKLFF
TRBV4-2	.	.	TRBJ2-1	TGTGCCAGCAGCCAAGATCTGGGAGGCTCCTACAATGAGCAGTTCTTC	CASSQDLGGSYNEQFF
TRBV5-5	.	.	TRBJ2-7	TGTGCCAGCAGCTCCCGGGGGACCTACGAGCAGTACTTC	CASSSRGTYEQYF
TRBV5-4	.	.	TRBJ1-1	TGTGCCAGCAGCTTGGGAGGGTACGGCACTGAAGCTTTCTTT	CASSLGGYGTEAFF
TRBV27	.	.	TRBJ1-3	TGTGCCAGCGCAGGCCTCTCTGGAAACACCATATATTTT	CASAGLSGNTIYF
TRBV24-1	.	TRBD1	TRBJ2-7	TGTGCCACCACCACCCTAGACAGGGGGAAGACCTACGAGCAGTACTTC	CATTTLDRGKTYEQYF
TRBV10-3	.	.	TRBJ2-5	TGTGCCATCAGTGAGTCGACGGGACGAGAGACCCAGTACTTC	CAISESTGRETQYF
TRBV10-3	.	.	TRBJ1-1	TGTGCCATCAGTGAGGAATACACGGTTGAAGCTTTCTTT	CAISEEYTVEAFF
TRBV2	.	TRBD1	TRBJ2-5	TGTGCCAGCAGGGGACAGGGAGGGGCCCAGTACTTC	CASRGQGGAQYF
TRBV6-4	.	TRBD1	TRBJ1-1	TGTGCCAGCAGTTTCATTCCGGACAGGGTAAAAACCACTGAAGCTTTCTTT	CASSFIPDRVKTTEAFF
TRBV30	.	.	TRBJ1-1	TGTGCCTGGAGTGCGACCCTCCCAGGACGTTTGAACACTGAAGCTTTCTTT	CAWSATLPGRLNTEAFF
TRBV20-1	.	TRBD1	TRBJ1-2	TGCAGTGCCGATGACAGGACAGGCCAAACCAATGGCTACACCTTC	CSADDRTGQTNGYTF
TRBV2	.	.	TRBJ2-3	TGTGCCAGCAGTGAATTGGCGGGCAGCACAGATACGCAGTATTTT	CASSELAGSTDTQYF
TRBV30	.	TRBD1	TRBJ1-1	TGTGCCTGGAGTACGCCTCGGACAGGGAACACTGAAGCTTTCTTT	CAWSTPRTGNTEAFF
TRBV20-1	.	TRBD1	TRBJ2-4	TGCAGTGATAACAGGGGGCGGATGAACATTCAGTACTTC	CSDNRGRMNIQYF
TRBV27	.	.	TRBJ1-2	TGTGCCAGCAGTTTATTTGCATCAGGGGCCTATGGCTACACCTTC	CASSLFASGAYGYTF